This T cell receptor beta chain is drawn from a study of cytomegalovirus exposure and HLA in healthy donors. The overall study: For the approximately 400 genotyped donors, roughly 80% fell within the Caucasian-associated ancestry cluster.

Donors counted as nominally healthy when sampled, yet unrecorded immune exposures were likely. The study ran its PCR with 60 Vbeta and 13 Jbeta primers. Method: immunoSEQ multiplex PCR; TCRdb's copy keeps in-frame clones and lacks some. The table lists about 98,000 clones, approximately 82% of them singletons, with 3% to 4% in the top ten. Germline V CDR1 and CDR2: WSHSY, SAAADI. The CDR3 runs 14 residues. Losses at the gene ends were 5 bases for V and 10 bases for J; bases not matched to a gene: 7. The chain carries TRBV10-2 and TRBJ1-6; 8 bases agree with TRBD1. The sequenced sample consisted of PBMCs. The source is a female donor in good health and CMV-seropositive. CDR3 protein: CASSPTGGGSPLHF. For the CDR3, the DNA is TGCGCCAGCAGTCCTACAGGGGGGGGATCACCCCTCCACTTT.